Listed below are T cell receptor beta chains from one sample, sequenced in a study of OX40 agonist ivuxolimab in advanced cancers. Using immunoSEQ multiplex PCR, the repertoire was profiled, and TCRdb retains in-frame clones only, with some absent. The sample shows approximately 25,000 clones, 77% of them seen only once. The sequences come from CD4+ or CD8+ T cells sorted from blood, collected in a trial of the OX40 agonist ivuxolimab. These TCRs come from an adult with an advanced solid tumor such as melanoma, head and neck, liver or kidney cancer. CDR3s include the opening cysteine and the closing phenylalanine or tryptophan. A D gene is named only where the DNA matches it firmly. A row's size may be missing; if present it is once, few, many or a size class.

>NA|NA|TRBV27|TRBJ1-3
CASSLTGRNGNTIYF
TGTGCCAGCAGTTTAACCGGACGGAACGGAAACACCATATATTTT
>NA|NA|TRBV7-3|TRBJ1-6
CASSRNPGSNSPLHF
TGTGCCAGCAGCCGCAACCCGGGGTCAAATTCACCCCTCCACTTT
>NA|few|TRBV5-4|TRBJ2-2
CASSPPSRETGELFF
TGTGCCAGCAGTCCCCCTTCCCGGGAAACCGGGGAGCTGTTTTTT
>TRBD1|hyperexpanded|TRBV28|TRBJ1-4
CASTSGTAPNEKLFF
TGTGCCAGCACCTCGGGGACAGCCCCTAATGAAAAACTGTTTTTT
>NA|NA|TRBV19|TRBJ2-1
CASSIDTSSYNEQFF
TGTGCCAGTAGTATAGACACAAGCTCCTACAATGAGCAGTTCTTC
>NA|NA|TRBV7-2|TRBJ2-3
CASSPRGPRDTQYF
TGTGCCAGCAGCCCTAGAGGGCCTCGAGATACGCAGTATTTT
>NA|NA|TRBV25-1|TRBJ2-7
CASSVEGTRSYEQYF
TGTGCCAGCAGTGTAGAAGGGACACGCTCCTACGAGCAGTACTTC
>NA|NA|TRBV27|TRBJ1-2
CASSPADARGYTF
TGTGCCAGCAGTCCGGCGGACGCGCGGGGCTACACCTTC
>NA|few|TRBV6-6|TRBJ2-7
CASIFGPLREQYF
TGTGCCAGCATCTTCGGCCCCCTGCGAGAGCAGTACTTC
>NA|NA|TRBV6-1|TRBJ2-3
CASRSTGPDTQYF
TGTGCCAGCAGGTCGACAGGACCAGATACGCAGTATTTT
>NA|NA|TRBV30|TRBJ1-1
CAWSVKGWTEAFF
TGTGCCTGGAGTGTAAAGGGCTGGACTGAAGCTTTCTTT
>TRBD2|NA|TRBV29-1|TRBJ2-4
CSVGLASIQYF
TGCAGCGTCGGACTAGCCAGCATTCAGTACTTC
>NA|NA|TRBV19|TRBJ2-1
CASSMDRLSNEQFF
TGTGCCAGTAGTATGGACAGACTTTCCAATGAGCAGTTCTTC
>NA|NA|TRBV4-3|TRBJ2-2
CASSQEGQEVGTGELFF
TGCGCCAGCAGCCAAGAAGGCCAGGAGGTTGGAACCGGGGAGCTGTTTTTT
>NA|NA|TRBV10-3|TRBJ1-2
CAISESKGGGYYGYTF
TGTGCCATCAGTGAGTCGAAGGGAGGAGGCTACTATGGCTACACCTTC
>TRBD1|NA|TRBV27|TRBJ1-1
CASSLAGQGNTEAFF
TGTGCCAGCAGTTTAGCGGGACAGGGGAACACTGAAGCTTTCTTT
>NA|NA|TRBV7-2|TRBJ1-3
CASSFLGESSGNTIYF
TGTGCCAGCAGCTTTCTGGGGGAGAGCTCTGGAAACACCATATATTTT
>NA|NA|TRBV29-1|TRBJ2-7
CSAWDGSYEQYF
TGCAGCGCCTGGGACGGCTCCTACGAGCAGTACTTC
>TRBD1|NA|TRBV18|TRBJ1-4
CASSPQSGQGIEKLFF
TGTGCCAGCTCACCACAGTCGGGACAGGGGATTGAAAAACTGTTTTTT
>NA|NA|TRBV7-3|TRBJ2-5
CASSSTLGSPQETQYF
TGTGCCAGCAGCTCCACACTAGGGTCCCCCCAAGAGACCCAGTACTTC
>NA|NA|TRBV27|TRBJ2-3
CASSSRGRTDTQYF
TGTGCCAGCAGTTCCAGGGGACGGACAGATACGCAGTATTTT
>TRBD1|NA|TRBV11-2|TRBJ1-3
CASSLGTGKGNTIYF
TGTGCCAGCAGCTTAGGGACAGGGAAAGGAAACACCATATATTTT
>TRBD1|many|TRBV9|TRBJ1-2
CASRLTGGYYGYTF
TGTGCCAGCAGACTGACAGGGGGCTACTATGGCTACACCTTC
>NA|NA|TRBV5-6|TRBJ2-1
CATSTRRPHNEQFF
TGTGCCACATCCACCCGGAGGCCACACAATGAGCAGTTCTTC
>NA|NA|TRBV6-6|TRBJ2-6
CAGSLGGGANVLTF
TGTGCCGGATCCCTAGGGGGTGGGGCCAACGTCCTGACTTTC
>NA|NA|TRBV19|TRBJ1-1
CASSRSKGEEAFF
TGTGCCAGTAGTAGGTCGAAGGGAGAAGAAGCTTTCTTT
>NA|NA|TRBV27|TRBJ2-7
CASSPRDTLYEQYF
TGTGCCAGCAGTCCCCGGGACACCCTGTACGAGCAGTACTTC
>NA|NA|TRBV6-1|TRBJ2-2
CASNRQPNTGELFF
TGTGCCAGTAATAGACAGCCGAACACCGGGGAGCTGTTTTTT
>TRBD2|NA|TRBV11-3|TRBJ2-5
CASSFPTSGQETQYF
TGTGCCAGCAGCTTCCCGACTAGCGGGCAAGAGACCCAGTACTTC
>TRBD1|once|TRBV7-2|TRBJ2-5
CASRFDRVRETQYF
TGTGCCAGCAGATTCGACAGGGTACGCGAGACCCAGTACTTC
>TRBD1|NA|TRBV5-1|TRBJ2-5
CASSYTGVQETQYF
TGCGCCAGCAGCTACACAGGGGTGCAAGAGACCCAGTACTTC
>TRBD1|NA|TRBV4-1|TRBJ2-7
CASSQYTGGTYEQYF
TGCGCCAGCAGCCAATACACAGGGGGTACCTACGAGCAGTACTTC
>NA|NA|TRBV5-4|TRBJ2-3
CASSAASGTRTTDTQYF
TGTGCCAGCAGCGCTGCCTCCGGGACCAGAACTACAGATACGCAGTATTTT
>NA|NA|TRBV13|TRBJ2-1
CASSLAEGREQFF
TGTGCCAGCAGCCTCGCGGAGGGACGTGAGCAGTTCTTC
>NA|NA|TRBV11-3|TRBJ2-7
CASSFTPGYEQYF
TGTGCCAGCAGCTTCACGCCGGGCTACGAGCAGTACTTC
>NA|NA|TRBV2|TRBJ2-1
CASPPNEQFF
TGTGCCAGCCCGCCCAATGAGCAGTTCTTC
>NA|few|TRBV6-6|TRBJ2-3
CASSSPTGTDTQYF
TGTGCCAGCAGTTCCCCGACAGGCACAGATACGCAGTATTTT
>NA|once|TRBV9|TRBJ2-3
CASSVDPPDTQYF
TGTGCCAGCAGCGTAGATCCGCCAGATACGCAGTATTTT
>NA|NA|TRBV7-2|TRBJ2-1
CASSLQASLTFF
TGTGCCAGCAGCTTACAGGCTAGTCTTACGTTCTTC
>NA|NA|TRBV1|TRBJ2-7
CTTRGEFVYEQYF
TGCACCACCCGGGGGGAGTTCGTCTACGAGCAGTACTTC
>NA|NA|TRBV6-5|TRBJ2-5
CASSYSIGGGETQYF
TGTGCCAGCAGTTACTCGATAGGGGGGGGAGAGACCCAGTACTTC
>NA|NA|TRBV11-3|TRBJ2-5
CASSLDQTGTQYF
TGTGCCAGCAGCTTAGATCAGACAGGGACCCAGTACTTC
>NA|NA|TRBV19|TRBJ1-1
CASGQQGNTEAFF
TGTGCCAGTGGACAACAGGGGAACACTGAAGCTTTCTTT
>TRBD2|few|TRBV13|TRBJ2-1
CASSAEWASGLSPNEQFF
TGTGCCAGCAGCGCAGAGTGGGCTAGCGGCCTCTCGCCCAATGAGCAGTTCTTC
>NA|NA|TRBV10-3|TRBJ1-2
CAISDPGGYTF
TGTGCCATCAGTGATCCTGGTGGCTACACCTTC
>NA|NA|TRBV5-4|TRBJ2-5
CASSRPGLFGAETQYF
TGTGCCAGCAGCCGCCCAGGGTTATTTGGGGCGGAGACCCAGTACTTC
>TRBD1|few|TRBV19|TRBJ1-1
CASSSLDRGRYGNTEAFF
TGTGCCAGTAGTTCCCTCGACAGGGGGCGATATGGGAACACTGAAGCTTTCTTT
>NA|few|TRBV25-1|TRBJ2-3
CASSESTRTDTQYF
TGTGCCAGCAGTGAATCCACCAGGACAGATACGCAGTATTTT
>TRBD1|NA|TRBV29-1|TRBJ1-2
CSVGGTGYQDGYTF
TGCAGCGTTGGGGGGACAGGGTATCAAGATGGCTACACCTTC
>NA|NA|TRBV19|TRBJ2-1
CASSGQSSSYNEQFF
TGTGCCAGTAGCGGACAGTCGAGCTCCTACAATGAGCAGTTCTTC
>NA|NA|TRBV29-1|TRBJ2-2
CSVDGSGTGELFF
TGCAGCGTTGACGGGAGTGGGACCGGGGAGCTGTTTTTT
>NA|NA|TRBV20-1|TRBJ2-7
CSANVGYEQYF
TGCAGTGCCAACGTTGGTTACGAGCAGTACTTC
>NA|NA|TRBV7-9|TRBJ2-7
CASSSIYEQYF
TGTGCCAGCAGCTCGATCTACGAGCAGTACTTC
>NA|NA|TRBV29-1|TRBJ2-7
CSAWDGSYEQYF
TGCAGCGCTTGGGACGGCTCCTACGAGCAGTACTTC
>TRBD2|NA|TRBV6-4|TRBJ2-1
CASSDSSGGAYEQFF
TGTGCCAGCAGTGACTCCAGCGGGGGGGCCTATGAGCAGTTCTTC